The 20 T cell receptor beta chains reported below all come from one sample, sequenced in a study of cytomegalovirus exposure and HLA in healthy donors (dated by TCRdb to 2016 to 2017). Library preparation was by the immunoSEQ multiplex PCR assay. The multiplex PCR relied on a mix of 60 forward primers for TCR Vbeta segments and 13 reverse primers for TCR Jbeta segments. Held by TCRdb, this immuneACCESS table contains in-frame sequences only and omits some clones. Under half of the omission traces to an unresolved V gene where checked; the cause of the rest is unknown. The sample records 95,000 to 100,000 clones, about 85% of which are singletons. Of the sample, 3% to 5% is held by the ten largest clones. Material: PBMCs. The receptor set was obtained from a young man in good health and CMV-seronegative.

The chain couples TRBV9 to TRBJ2-7; perhaps TRBD1 as D (6 bases). V was trimmed by 2 bases and J by 3 bases, leaving 9 bases between them. The CDR3 loop spans 13 amino acids. CDR1 is SGDLS, CDR2 YYNGEE, per germline. CDR3 nucleotide sequence: TGTGCCAGCAGCGTCGGACAGAACTACGAGCAGTACTTC. Translating gives CASSVGQNYEQYF.

This chain links TRBV18 with TRBJ2-7; 13 bases agree with TRBD2. The CDR3 is 15 residues long. The V gene end was trimmed by 3 bases and the J gene end by 3 bases; junction bases not matched to a gene: 2. CDR1 KGHSH and CDR2 LQKENI come from the germline V gene. The CDR3 bases are TGTGCCAGCTCACCCGGGACTAGCGGGAACTACGAGCAGTACTTC. Protein product: CASSPGTSGNYEQYF.

The table lists this clone with a count of one. CDR3 in DNA: TGTGCCAGCAGTGGGACTCGCAATCAGCCCCAGCATTTT. This codes for CASSGTRNQPQHF. The chain recombines TRBV6-5 with TRBJ1-5; D possibly corresponds to TRBD1 (5 bases). The ends were cut back, 5 bases at V and 2 bases at J, with 7 bases in the middle. The CDR3 is 13 amino acids. Germline CDR1 is MNHEY and CDR2 is SVGAGI.

CDR3 sequence reads: CASSSLRAYEQYF. The CDR3 coding sequence is TGTGCCAGCAGTAGTCTCAGGGCCTACGAGCAGTACTTC. The chain recombines TRBV2 with TRBJ2-7; D is perhaps TRBD1 (5 bases). CDR1 SNHLY and CDR2 FYNNEI come from the germline V gene. V was cut by 5 bases and J by 2 bases, with 10 bases left in between. The CDR3 has 13 amino acids.

The chain links TRBV7-9 to TRBJ1-2; D unclear. The germline CDR1 and CDR2 sequences are SEHNR and FQNEAQ (reference sequence). CDR3 length: 12 residues. Trimming cost V 10 bases and J 1 base, with 10 bases left between them. The CDR3 nucleotides are TGTGCCACCATGGAGCGTAACTATGGCTACACCTTC. Its protein product is CATMERNYGYTF. The full variable domain, its missing parts supplied by reference TRBV7-9 and TRBJ1-2, is DTGVSQNPRHKITKRGQNVTFRCDPISEHNRLYWYRQTLGQGPEFLTYFQNEAQLEKSRLLSDRFSAERPKGSFSTLEIQRTEQGDSAMYLCATMERNYGYTFGSGTRLTVV.

This chain links TRBV5-1 with TRBJ1-1; 7 nucleotides line up with TRBD1. This CDR3 is 13 amino acids long. J was trimmed by 7 bases and V by 3 bases; bases with no gene match: 6. Germline values: CDR1 SGHRS, CDR2 YFSETQ. Written as DNA, the CDR3 is TGCGCCAGCAGCTCAGACAGGGTGAATGAAGCTTTCTTT. Amino acids: CASSSDRVNEAFF.

This clone was seen a few times. The chain links TRBV5-1 to TRBJ1-2; TRBD1 agrees at 9 bases. Germline-derived CDR1 and CDR2 are SGHRS and YFSETQ. This CDR3 region has 14 residues. V lost 0 bases and J lost 10; bases outside the gene matches: 7. Written as DNA, the CDR3 is TGCGCCAGCAGCTTGGTAGGGACAGGGAGTGACTACACCTTC. It translates to CASSLVGTGSDYTF.

This chain uses TRBV29-1 with TRBJ2-3; 9 bases fit TRBD2. After removal of 4 bases from V and 5 bases from J, the junction contained 7 bases not matched to a gene. The CDR3 covers 14 residues. Germline CDR1 and CDR2: SQVTM and ANQGSEA. CDR3 amino acids: CSVGVAGVVDTQYF. As DNA, the CDR3 is TGCAGCGTTGGAGTAGCGGGAGTGGTAGATACGCAGTATTTT.

The chain has TRBV19 and TRBJ2-5, with TRBD1 matching over 9 bases. The length of the CDR3 is 14 residues. The germline gives CDR1 LNHDA, CDR2 SQIVND (reference sequence). V was clipped by 3 bases and J by 6 bases; unmatched bases: 5. The CDR3 DNA reads as TGTGCCAGTAGTATCGGGGGACAGGGAAAGACCCAGTACTTC. Translation: CASSIGGQGKTQYF.

This clone was recorded only once. The chain is built from TRBV18 and TRBJ1-1; 7 nucleotides align to TRBD1. V dropped 4 bases and J dropped 8; count of bases not matched to a gene: 10. CDR3 length: 14 residues. Germline values: CDR1 KGHSH, CDR2 LQKENI. As DNA, the CDR3 is TGTGCCAGCTCACTACCGGGACAGAGAACCGAAGCTTTCTTT. Its protein is CASSLPGQRTEAFF.

This clone occurred a few times. The chain links TRBV5-1 to TRBJ2-7; 8 nucleotides match TRBD1. V lost 2 bases and J lost 7; bases outside the gene matches: 11. There are 15 residues in the CDR3. Germline lookup yields CDR1 SGHRS and CDR2 YFSETQ. In DNA form, the CDR3 reads TGCGCCAGCAGCTTTCAGGGGGGACAGGATGGGGAGCAGTACTTC. Protein product: CASSFQGGQDGEQYF.

This sequence joins TRBV5-1 and TRBJ2-2; D is perhaps TRBD2 (5 bases). This CDR3 spans 16 amino acids. V lost 3 bases, J lost 4 bases, and 16 bases lay in between. CDR1 is SGHRS, CDR2 YFSETQ, per germline. CDR3 residues: CASSSGGLDGTGELFF. The CDR3, as DNA: TGCGCCAGCAGCTCTGGAGGTCTAGATGGCACCGGGGAGCTGTTTTTT.

The V call is TRBV10-3, the J call TRBJ2-3; 8 bases line up with TRBD1. After removal of 7 bases from V and 2 bases from J, the junction contained 5 bases not matched to a gene. This CDR3 region has 14 residues. Germline CDR1 and CDR2: ENHRY and SYGVKD. The CDR3 DNA sequence: TGTGCCATCAAAAGGACAGGGAACACAGATACGCAGTATTTT. Protein product: CAIKRTGNTDTQYF.

The chain has TRBV6-7 and TRBJ1-1, with no clear D. TRBV6-7 is an open reading frame, and its role is uncertain. The CDR3 length is 18 residues. The V end was cut by 2 bases, the J end by 0 bases, with 19 bases between. CDR3 residues: CASSYRGERLNMNTEAFF. The CDR3 DNA follows: TGTGCCAGCAGTTACCGCGGAGAACGCCTCAACATGAACACTGAAGCTTTCTTT.

J is TRBJ1-2 and V is TRBV4-3; D uncertain. The CDR3 sequence is 17 residues long. Germline lookup yields CDR1 LGHNA and CDR2 YSLEER. V lost 0 bases to trimming and J lost 7 bases, with 21 bases between them. Written as DNA, the CDR3 is TGCGCCAGCAGCCAAGATTATCTTAGCGCCAGGCTTGGTGGCTACACCTTC. Encoded protein: CASSQDYLSARLGGYTF.

The chain links TRBV7-3 to TRBJ2-1; 11 bases match TRBD2. The CDR3 has 15 amino acids. Germline V lookup: CDR1 SGHTA, CDR2 FQGTGA. J was trimmed by 9 bases and V by 1 base; bases with no gene match: 5. Written as DNA, the CDR3 is TGTGCCAGCAGCTTAAAGCTAGCGGGGGGCGGTGAGCAGTTCTTC. It codes for CASSLKLAGGGEQFF. The full variable domain, completed using reference TRBV7-3 and TRBJ2-1, is GAGVSQTPSNKVTEKGKYVELRCDPISGHTALYWYRQSLGQGPEFLIYFQGTGAADDSGLPNDRFFAVRPEGSVSTLKIQRTERGDSAVYLCASSLKLAGGGEQFFGPGTRLTVL.

The chain is built from TRBV7-3 and TRBJ2-2, with a weak D call TRBD2 (5 bases). The CDR3 runs 15 residues. Germline lookup yields CDR1 SGHTA and CDR2 FQGTGA. V was cut by 0 bases and J by 7 bases, with 12 bases left in between. The CDR3 nucleotides read TGTGCCAGCAGCTTAACTGAGCGAGGGATCGGGGAGCTGTTTTTT. It specifies CASSLTERGIGELFF.

The chain carries TRBV28 and TRBJ1-5, with 7 bases that match TRBD1. The CDR3 runs to 15 residues. After removal of 6 bases from V and 5 bases from J, the junction contained 10 bases not matched to a gene. CDR1 and CDR2 (germline): MDHEN, SYDVKM. The CDR3 region has the DNA TGTGCCAGCAGCCTTGGGACAGAGAGATATCAGCCCCAGCATTTT. Its translation is CASSLGTERYQPQHF.

This clone occurred once. The V gene is TRBV6-1, the J gene TRBJ2-1; D is unclear. V gave up 3 bases and J gave up 1 base, with 10 bases separating them. The germline gives CDR1 MNHNS, CDR2 SASEGT. There are 15 residues in the CDR3. CDR3 in amino acids: CASSDPWPSYNEQFF. For the CDR3, the DNA is TGTGCCAGCAGTGACCCTTGGCCATCCTACAATGAGCAGTTCTTC.

This chain joins TRBV25-1 and TRBJ2-1, with 9 nucleotides matching TRBD2. CDR1 is MGHDK and CDR2 is SYGVNS in the germline V gene. There are 15 residues in the CDR3. V trimming: 6 bases; J trimming: 5 bases; junction bases outside the gene matches: 8. The CDR3 spells CASSRFSGSDNEQFF. CDR3 nucleotide sequence: TGTGCCAGCAGCCGTTTTAGCGGGAGCGACAATGAGCAGTTCTTC. The variable domain in full, with the rest retrieved from reference TRBV25-1 and TRBJ2-1, is EADIYQTPRYLVIGTGKKITLECSQTMGHDKMYWYQQDPGMELHLIHYSYGVNSTEKGDLSSESTVSRIRTEHFPLTLESARPSHTSQYLCASSRFSGSDNEQFFGPGTRLTVL.